This T cell receptor beta chain comes out of a study of preoperative IRX-2 immunotherapy in early breast cancer. Germline V gives CDR1 GTSNPN, CDR2 SVGIG (reference sequence). Germline trimming cut 4 bases from V and 0 bases from J; bases unmatched to any gene: 5. The CDR3 loop spans 15 amino acids. Assay used: immunoSEQ multiplex PCR; TCRdb lists only in-frame clones, some missing. The sample lists about 62,000 clones; around 94% were seen once. The treatment: preoperative locoregional IRX-2 cytokine immunotherapy. Samples came from a phase Ib trial of preoperative locoregional IRX-2 cytokine immunotherapy.

The clonotype was recovered from a human donor with breast cancer. The sample was taken from a patient treated with IRX-2 immunotherapy. The chain links TRBV30 to TRBJ1-1; 10 bases match TRBD1. CDR3 in amino acids: CAWTTGGIMNTEAFF. CDR3 in DNA: TGTGCCTGGACGACAGGGGGCATAATGAACACTGAAGCTTTCTTT.